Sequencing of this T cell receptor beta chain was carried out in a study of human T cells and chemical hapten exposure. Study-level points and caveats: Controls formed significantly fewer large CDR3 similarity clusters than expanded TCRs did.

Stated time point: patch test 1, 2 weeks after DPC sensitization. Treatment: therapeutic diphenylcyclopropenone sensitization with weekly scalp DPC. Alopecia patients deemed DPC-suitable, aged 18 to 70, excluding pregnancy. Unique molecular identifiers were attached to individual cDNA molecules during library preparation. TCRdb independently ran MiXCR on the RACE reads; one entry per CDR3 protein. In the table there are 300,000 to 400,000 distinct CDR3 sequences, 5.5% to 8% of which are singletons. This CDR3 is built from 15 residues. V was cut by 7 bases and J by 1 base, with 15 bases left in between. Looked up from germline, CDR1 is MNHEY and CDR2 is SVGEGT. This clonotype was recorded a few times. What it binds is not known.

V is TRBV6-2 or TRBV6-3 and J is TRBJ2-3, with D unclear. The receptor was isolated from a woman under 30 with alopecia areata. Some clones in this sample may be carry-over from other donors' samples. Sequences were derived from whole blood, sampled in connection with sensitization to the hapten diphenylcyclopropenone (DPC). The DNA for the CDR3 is TGTGCCAGCACCAACCGACATCTAGGCACAGATACGCAGTATTTT. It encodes CASTNRHLGTDTQYF.